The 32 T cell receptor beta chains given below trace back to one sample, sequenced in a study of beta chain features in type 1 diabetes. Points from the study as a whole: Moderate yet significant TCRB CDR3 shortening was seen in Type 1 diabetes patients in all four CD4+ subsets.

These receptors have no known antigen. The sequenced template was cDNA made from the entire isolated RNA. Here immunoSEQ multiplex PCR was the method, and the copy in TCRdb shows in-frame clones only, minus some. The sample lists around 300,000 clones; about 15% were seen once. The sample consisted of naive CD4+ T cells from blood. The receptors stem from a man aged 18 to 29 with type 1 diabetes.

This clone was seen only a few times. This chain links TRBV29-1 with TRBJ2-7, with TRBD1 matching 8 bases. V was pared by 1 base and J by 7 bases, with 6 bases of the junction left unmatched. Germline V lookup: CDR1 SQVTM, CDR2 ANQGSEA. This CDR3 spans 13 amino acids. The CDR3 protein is CSVEVQGAWEQYF. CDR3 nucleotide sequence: TGCAGCGTTGAAGTGCAGGGGGCCTGGGAGCAGTACTTC.

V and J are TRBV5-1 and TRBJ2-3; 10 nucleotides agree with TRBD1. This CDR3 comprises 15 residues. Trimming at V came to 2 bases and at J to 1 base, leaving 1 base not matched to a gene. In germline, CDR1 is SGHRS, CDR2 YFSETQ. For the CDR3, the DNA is TGCGCCAGCAGCTTCGGGACAGGGGGCACAGATACGCAGTATTTT. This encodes CASSFGTGGTDTQYF. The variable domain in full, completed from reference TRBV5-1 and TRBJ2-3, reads KAGVTQTPRYLIKTRGQQVTLSCSPISGHRSVSWYQQTPGQGLQFLFEYFSETQRNKGNFPGRFSGRQFSNSRSEMNVSTLELGDSALYLCASSFGTGGTDTQYFGPGTRLTVL.

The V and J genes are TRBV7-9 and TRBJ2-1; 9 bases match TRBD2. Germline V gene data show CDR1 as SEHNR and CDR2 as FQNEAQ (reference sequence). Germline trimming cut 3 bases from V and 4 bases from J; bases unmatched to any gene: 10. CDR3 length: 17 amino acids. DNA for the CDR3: TGTGCCAGCAGCTTTCCGCATAGCGGGGGAACGTACAATGAGCAGTTCTTC. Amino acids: CASSFPHSGGTYNEQFF.

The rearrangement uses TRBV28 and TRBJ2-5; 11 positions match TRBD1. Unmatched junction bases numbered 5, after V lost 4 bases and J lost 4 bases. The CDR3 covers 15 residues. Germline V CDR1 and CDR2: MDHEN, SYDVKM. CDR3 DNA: TGTGCCAGCAGTTCTCGGACAGGGGGCGGAGAGACCCAGTACTTC. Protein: CASSSRTGGGETQYF.

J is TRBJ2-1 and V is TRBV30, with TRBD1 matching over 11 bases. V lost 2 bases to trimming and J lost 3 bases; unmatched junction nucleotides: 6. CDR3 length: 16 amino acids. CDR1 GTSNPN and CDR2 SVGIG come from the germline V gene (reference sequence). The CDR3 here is CAWSSPGTGGYNEQFF. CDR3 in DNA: TGTGCCTGGAGTTCCCCCGGGACAGGGGGCTACAATGAGCAGTTCTTC.

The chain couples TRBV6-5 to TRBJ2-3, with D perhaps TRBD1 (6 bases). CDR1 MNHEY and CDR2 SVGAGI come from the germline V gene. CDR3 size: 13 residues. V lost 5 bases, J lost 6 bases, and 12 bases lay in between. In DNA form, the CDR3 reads TGTGCCAGCAGTAGGGGACATGGGGATACGCAGTATTTT. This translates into CASSRGHGDTQYF.

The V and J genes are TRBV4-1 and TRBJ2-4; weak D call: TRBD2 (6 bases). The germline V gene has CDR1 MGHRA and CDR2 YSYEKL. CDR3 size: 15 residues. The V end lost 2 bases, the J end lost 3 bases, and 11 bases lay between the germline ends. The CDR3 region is CASSQRRADKNIQYF. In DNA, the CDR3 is TGCGCCAGCAGCCAAAGGAGGGCTGACAAAAACATTCAGTACTTC.

The CDR3 protein is CSGFSGQGAGGYTF. CDR3 sequence (DNA): TGCAGCGGATTCTCGGGACAGGGGGCTGGAGGCTACACCTTC. The genes are TRBV29-1 and TRBJ1-2; 12 positions agree with TRBD1. The junction had 11 bases not matched to a gene; V was cut back by 7 bases and J by 8 bases. The length of the CDR3 is 14 residues. Germline assignment: CDR1 SQVTM and CDR2 ANQGSEA. Complete variable domain (other parts from reference TRBV29-1 and TRBJ1-2): SAVISQKPSRDICQRGTSLTIQCQVDSQVTMMFWYRQQPGQSLTLIATANQGSEATYESGFVIDKFPISRPNLTFSTLTVSNMSPEDSSIYLCSGFSGQGAGGYTFGSGTRLTVV.

The CDR3 sequence: CAWSALYNEQFF. DNA of the CDR3: TGTGCCTGGAGTGCCCTATACAATGAGCAGTTCTTC. The chain employs TRBV30 and TRBJ2-1; D remains ambiguous. The germline V and J ends were trimmed by 1 base and 4 bases, with 5 bases remaining between them. The CDR3 has 12 residues. Per germline, CDR1 GTSNPN and CDR2 SVGIG (reference sequence).

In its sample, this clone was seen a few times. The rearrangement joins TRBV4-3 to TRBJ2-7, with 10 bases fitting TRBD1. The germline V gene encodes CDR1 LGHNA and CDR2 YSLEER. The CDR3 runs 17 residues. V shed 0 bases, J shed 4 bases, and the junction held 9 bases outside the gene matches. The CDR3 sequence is CASSQEGGQGVGYEQYF. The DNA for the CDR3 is TGCGCCAGCAGCCAAGAAGGAGGACAGGGGGTTGGGTACGAGCAGTACTTC.

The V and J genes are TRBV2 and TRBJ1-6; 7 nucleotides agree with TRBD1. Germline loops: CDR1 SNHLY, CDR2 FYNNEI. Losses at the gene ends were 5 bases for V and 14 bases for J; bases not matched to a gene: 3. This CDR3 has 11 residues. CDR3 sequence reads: CASSRQGALHF. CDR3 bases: TGTGCCAGCAGTAGGCAGGGGGCCCTCCACTTT.

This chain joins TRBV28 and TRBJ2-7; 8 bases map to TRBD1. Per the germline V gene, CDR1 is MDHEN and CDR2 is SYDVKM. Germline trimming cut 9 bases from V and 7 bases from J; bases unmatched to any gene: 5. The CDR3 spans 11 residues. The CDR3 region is CASSRGPEQYF. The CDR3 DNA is TGTGCCAGTAGCAGGGGGCCTGAGCAGTACTTC.

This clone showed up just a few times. CDR3 loop: CASSLNVGDTGELFF. For the CDR3, the DNA is TGTGCCAGCAGCCTAAATGTAGGGGACACCGGGGAGCTGTTTTTT. The chain employs TRBV7-2 and TRBJ2-2; tentatively, D is TRBD1 (5 bases). Germline V gene lookup returns CDR1 SGHTA and CDR2 FQGNSA. The V and J ends lost 5 bases and 3 bases respectively, with 13 bases between them. This CDR3 spans 15 amino acids.

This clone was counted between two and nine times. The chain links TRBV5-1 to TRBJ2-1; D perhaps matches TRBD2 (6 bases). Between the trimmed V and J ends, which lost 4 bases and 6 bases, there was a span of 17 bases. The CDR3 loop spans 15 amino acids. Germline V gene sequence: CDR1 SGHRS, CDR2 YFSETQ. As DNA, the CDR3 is TGCGCCAGCAGCCAAGCCGCTAGCGTCGGCAATGAGCAGTTCTTC. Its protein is CASSQAASVGNEQFF.

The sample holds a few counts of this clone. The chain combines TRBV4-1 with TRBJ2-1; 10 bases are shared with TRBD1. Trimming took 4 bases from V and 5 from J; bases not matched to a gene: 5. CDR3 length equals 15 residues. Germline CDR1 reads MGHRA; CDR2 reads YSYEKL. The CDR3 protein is CASSRPGTGDNEQFF. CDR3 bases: TGCGCCAGCAGCCGCCCCGGGACAGGGGACAATGAGCAGTTCTTC.

The CDR3 region has the DNA TGTGCCAGCAGTGCCGGGACAGATCAGCCCCAGCATTTT. Amino acid sequence: CASSAGTDQPQHF. V gene TRBV6-1 combines with J gene TRBJ1-5; 7 bases map to TRBD1. The germline V gene has CDR1 MNHNS and CDR2 SASEGT. CDR3 length: 13 residues. Germline trimming cut 4 bases from V and 5 bases from J; bases unmatched to any gene: 2.

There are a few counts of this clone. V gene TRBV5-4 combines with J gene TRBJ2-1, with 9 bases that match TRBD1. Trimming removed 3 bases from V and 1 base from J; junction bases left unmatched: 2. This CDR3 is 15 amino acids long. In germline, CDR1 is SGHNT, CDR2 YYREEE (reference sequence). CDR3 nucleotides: TGTGCCAGCAGCTCTGGACAGGGGTCCTACAATGAGCAGTTCTTC. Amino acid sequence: CASSSGQGSYNEQFF.

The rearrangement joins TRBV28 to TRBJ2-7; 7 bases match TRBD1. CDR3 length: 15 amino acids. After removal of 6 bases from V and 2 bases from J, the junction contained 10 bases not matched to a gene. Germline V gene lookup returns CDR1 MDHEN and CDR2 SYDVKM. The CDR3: CASRSQGVAPYEQYF. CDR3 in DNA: TGTGCCAGCAGGTCCCAGGGGGTAGCCCCCTACGAGCAGTACTTC.

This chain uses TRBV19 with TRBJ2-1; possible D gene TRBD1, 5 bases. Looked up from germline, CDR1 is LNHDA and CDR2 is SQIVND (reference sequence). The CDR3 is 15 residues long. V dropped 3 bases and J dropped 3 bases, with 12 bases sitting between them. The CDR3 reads CASSITGHYYNEQFF. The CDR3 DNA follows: TGTGCCAGTAGTATTACCGGACACTACTACAATGAGCAGTTCTTC. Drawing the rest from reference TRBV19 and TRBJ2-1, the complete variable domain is DGGITQSPKYLFRKEGQNVTLSCEQNLNHDAMYWYRQDPGQGLRLIYYSQIVNDFQKGDIAEGYSVSREKKESFPLTVTSAQKNPTAFYLCASSITGHYYNEQFFGPGTRLTVL.

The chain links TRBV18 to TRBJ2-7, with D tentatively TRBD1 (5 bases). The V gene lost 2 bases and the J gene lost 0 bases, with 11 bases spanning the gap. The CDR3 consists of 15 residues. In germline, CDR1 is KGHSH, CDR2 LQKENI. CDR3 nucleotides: TGTGCCAGCTCACCATGGACACGGAGCTCCTACGAGCAGTACTTC. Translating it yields CASSPWTRSSYEQYF.

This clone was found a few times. Written as DNA, the CDR3 is TGTGCCTGGGGGACTCTTTATCCCTTGGACCTCCACTTT. The encoded protein is CAWGTLYPLDLHF. The chain couples TRBV30 to TRBJ1-6; D is perhaps TRBD1 (5 bases). Germline values: CDR1 GTSNPN, CDR2 SVGIG (reference sequence). V lost 5 bases and J lost 15, with 20 bases in between. CDR3 length: 13 residues. Using reference TRBV30 and TRBJ1-6 for the parts outside the CDR3, the full variable domain is SQTIHQWPATLVQPVGSPLSLECTVEGTSNPNLYWYRQAAGRGLQLLFYSVGIGQISSEVPQNLSASRPQDRQFILSSKKLLLSDSGFYLCAWGTLYPLDLHFGNGTRLTVT.

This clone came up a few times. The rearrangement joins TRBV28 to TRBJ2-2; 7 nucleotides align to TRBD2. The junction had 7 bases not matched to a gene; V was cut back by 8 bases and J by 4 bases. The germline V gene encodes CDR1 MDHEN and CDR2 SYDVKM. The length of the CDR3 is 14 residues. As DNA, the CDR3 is TGTGCCAGCTATGCAGGCGGGGGCACCGGGGAGCTGTTTTTT. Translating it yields CASYAGGGTGELFF. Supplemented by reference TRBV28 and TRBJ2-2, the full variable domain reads DVKVTQSSRYLVKRTGEKVFLECVQDMDHENMFWYRQDPGLGLRLIYFSYDVKMKEKGDIPEGYSVSREKKERFSLILESASTNQTSMYLCASYAGGGTGELFFGEGSRLTVL.

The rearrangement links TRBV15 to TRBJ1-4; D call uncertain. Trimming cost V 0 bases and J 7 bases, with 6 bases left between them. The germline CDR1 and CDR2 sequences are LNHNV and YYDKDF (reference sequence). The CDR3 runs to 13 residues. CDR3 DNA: TGTGCCACCAGCAGAGAGACATTTGAAAAACTGTTTTTT. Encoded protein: CATSRETFEKLFF.

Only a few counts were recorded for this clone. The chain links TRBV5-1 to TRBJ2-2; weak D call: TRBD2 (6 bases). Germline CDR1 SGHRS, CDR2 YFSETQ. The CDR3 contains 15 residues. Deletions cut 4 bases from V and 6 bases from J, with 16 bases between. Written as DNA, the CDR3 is TGCGCCAGCAGCCGTAGGATAGTAGCGGCCGGGGAGCTGTTTTTT. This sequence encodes CASSRRIVAAGELFF.

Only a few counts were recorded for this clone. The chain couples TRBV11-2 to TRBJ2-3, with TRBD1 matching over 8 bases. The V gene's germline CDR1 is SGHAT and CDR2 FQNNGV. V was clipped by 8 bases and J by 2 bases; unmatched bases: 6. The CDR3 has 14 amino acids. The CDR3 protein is CASQRDRYTDTQYF. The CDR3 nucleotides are TGTGCCAGCCAGAGGGACAGGTACACAGATACGCAGTATTTT.

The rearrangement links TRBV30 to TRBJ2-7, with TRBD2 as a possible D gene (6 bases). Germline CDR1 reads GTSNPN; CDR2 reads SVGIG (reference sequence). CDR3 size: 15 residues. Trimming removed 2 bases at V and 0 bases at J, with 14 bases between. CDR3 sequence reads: CAWSRGLGGSYEQYF. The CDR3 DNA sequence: TGTGCCTGGAGTAGGGGACTTGGGGGCTCCTACGAGCAGTACTTC.

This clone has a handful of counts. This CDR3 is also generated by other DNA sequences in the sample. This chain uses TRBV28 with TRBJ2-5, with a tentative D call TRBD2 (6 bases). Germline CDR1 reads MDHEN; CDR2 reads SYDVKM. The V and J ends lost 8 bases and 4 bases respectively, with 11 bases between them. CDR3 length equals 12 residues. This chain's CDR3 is CASGGVGETQYF. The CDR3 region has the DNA TGTGCCAGCGGAGGGGTCGGAGAGACCCAGTACTTC.

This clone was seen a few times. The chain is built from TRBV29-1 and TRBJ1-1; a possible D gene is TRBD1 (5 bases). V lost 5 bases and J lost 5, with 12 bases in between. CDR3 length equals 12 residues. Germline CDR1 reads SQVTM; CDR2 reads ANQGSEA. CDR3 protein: CSVRGARTEAFF. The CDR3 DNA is TGCAGCGTTAGGGGCGCAAGAACTGAAGCTTTCTTT.

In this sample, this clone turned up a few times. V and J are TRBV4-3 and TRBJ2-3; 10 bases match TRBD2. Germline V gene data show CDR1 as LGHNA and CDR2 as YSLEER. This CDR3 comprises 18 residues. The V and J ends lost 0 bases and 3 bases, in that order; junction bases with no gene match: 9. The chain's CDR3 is CASSQDPKRGGLTDTQYF. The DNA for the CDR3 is TGCGCCAGCAGCCAAGATCCGAAGCGGGGGGGGTTGACAGATACGCAGTATTTT.

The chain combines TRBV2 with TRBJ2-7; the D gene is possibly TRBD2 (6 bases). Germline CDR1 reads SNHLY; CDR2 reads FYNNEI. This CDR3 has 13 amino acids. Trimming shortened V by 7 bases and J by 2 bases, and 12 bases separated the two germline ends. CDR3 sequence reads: CASKGTRTYEQYF. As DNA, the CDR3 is TGTGCCAGCAAGGGGACTCGGACCTACGAGCAGTACTTC.

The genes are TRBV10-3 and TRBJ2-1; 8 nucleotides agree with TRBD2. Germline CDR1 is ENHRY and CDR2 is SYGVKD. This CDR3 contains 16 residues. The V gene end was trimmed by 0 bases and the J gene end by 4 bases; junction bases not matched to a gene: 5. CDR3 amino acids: CAISESRLASYNEQFF. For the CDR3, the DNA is TGTGCCATCAGTGAGTCTAGACTAGCGTCTTACAATGAGCAGTTCTTC.

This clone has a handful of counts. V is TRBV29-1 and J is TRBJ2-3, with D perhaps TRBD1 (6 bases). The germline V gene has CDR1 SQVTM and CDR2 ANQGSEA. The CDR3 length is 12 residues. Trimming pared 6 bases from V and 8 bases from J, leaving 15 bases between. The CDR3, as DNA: TGCAGCGTCCACAGGGTTGAAGGTACGCAGTATTTT. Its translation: CSVHRVEGTQYF.